This is a list of T cell receptor beta chains from one sample in a study of blood T cells in healthy people across ages. Using its own MiXCR run on the 5' RACE reads, TCRdb lists one record per CDR3 protein. The table records about 1.6 million distinct CDR3 sequences, 34% of them present only once. Sequenced material: blood. The origin of the receptors is a young woman in good health. The CDR3 runs from the conserved cysteine through the conserved F or W. The D gene is left open where the match is weak. Not all rows give a size; the values are once, few, many and, for expanded clones, a class.

NA TRBJ2-7 NA TRBV28 CASSPIRGSRKGDLYEQYF TGTGCCAGCAGTCCTATTAGGGGGTCCCGAAAAGGGGACCTTTACGAGCAGTACTTC
NA TRBJ2-7 TRBD2 TRBV9 CASSAGGPPYEQYF TGTGCCAGCAGCGCGGGGGGGCCCCCTTACGAGCAGTACTTC
NA TRBJ2-3 TRBD2 TRBV6-5 CASTSGRPDTQYF TGTGCCTCAACTAGCGGGAGACCAGATACGCAGTATTTT
many TRBJ2-3 NA TRBV7-2 CASSPRGADTQYF TGTGCCAGCAGCCCTCGGGGGGCTGATACGCAGTATTTT
NA TRBJ1-4 TRBD1 TRBV10-3 CAISVTGLGEKLFF TGTGCCATCAGCGTGACAGGGCTCGGGGAAAAACTGTTTTTT
many TRBJ2-7 TRBD2 TRBV20-1 CSASGLAGGSYEQYF TGCAGTGCTAGTGGACTAGCGGGGGGTTCCTACGAGCAGTACTTC
NA TRBJ2-4 NA TRBV9 CARQGYKNIQYF TGTGCCAGACAGGGCTACAAAAACATTCAGTACTTC
once TRBJ1-1 NA TRBV20-1 CSARDPGAGDTEAFF TGCAGTGCTAGAGACCCGGGCGCAGGGGACACTGAAGCTTTCTTT
many TRBJ2-1 TRBD1 TRBV10-3 CAIRDRVDEQFF TGTGCCATCAGGGACAGGGTTGATGAGCAGTTCTTC
NA TRBJ1-6 NA TRBV20-1 CSAGTNSPLHF TGCAGTGCTGGAACTAATTCACCCCTCCACTTT
few TRBJ1-4 NA TRBV6-5 CASSRGRVNEKLFF TGTGCCAGCAGCCGCGGACGGGTTAATGAAAAACTGTTTTTT
NA TRBJ1-1 NA TRBV20-1 CSARDYASEAFF TGCAGTGCTAGAGATTACGCGAGTGAAGCTTTCTTT
few TRBJ2-6 NA TRBV3-1 CASRSQSGANVLTF TGTGCCAGCAGGTCGCAGTCTGGGGCCAACGTCCTGACTTTC
NA TRBJ1-1 TRBD1 TRBV5-1 CASSSLQGARDTEAFF TGCGCCAGCAGCTCGCTTCAGGGGGCTCGGGACACTGAAGCTTTCTTT
once TRBJ2-1 NA TRBV28 CASSTPWEGYNYNEQFF TGTGCCAGCAGTACGCCCTGGGAAGGCTATAATTACAATGAGCAGTTCTTC
many TRBJ1-2 NA TRBV28 CASSLRREAYGYTF TGTGCCAGCAGTTTACGCAGGGAGGCTTATGGCTACACCTTC
NA TRBJ2-2 NA TRBV30 CAWIKTGELFF TGTGCCTGGATAAAGACCGGGGAGCTGTTTTTT
few TRBJ2-7 TRBD2 TRBV27 CASNPTGLTYEQYF TGTGCCAGCAACCCCACGGGACTAACCTACGAGCAGTACTTC
NA TRBJ2-7 NA TRBV7-8 CASRAYSSYEQYF TGTGCCAGCCGGGCCTATAGCTCCTACGAGCAGTACTTC
NA TRBJ2-1 TRBD1 TRBV30 CAWKRDRDLNEQFF TGTGCCTGGAAGCGGGACAGGGACTTAAATGAGCAGTTCTTC
NA TRBJ2-3 NA TRBV5-5 CASSWEFLTQYF TGTGCCAGCAGCTGGGAATTTCTTACGCAGTATTTT
NA TRBJ2-7 NA TRBV27 CASRRLDLSNEQYF TGTGCCAGCAGGCGTCTGGATCTTTCCAACGAGCAGTACTTC
few TRBJ2-7 NA TRBV15 CATSRDRSTVGEQYF TGTGCCACCAGCAGAGATAGGTCGACAGTTGGCGAGCAGTACTTC
NA TRBJ2-5 NA TRBV7-9 CASSSPTPETQYF TGTGCCAGCAGCTCCCCAACTCCGGAGACCCAGTACTTC
NA TRBJ2-1 NA TRBV7-9 CASTWDSGLNEQFF TGTGCCAGCACCTGGGACTCCGGGTTGAATGAGCAGTTCTTC
NA TRBJ1-2 NA TRBV27 CASSLFPNYGYTF TGTGCCAGCAGTTTATTTCCTAACTATGGCTACACCTTC
NA TRBJ2-5 TRBD2 TRBV4-2 CASSQAWGSGGAEETQYF TGTGCCAGCAGCCAAGCGTGGGGCAGCGGGGGGGCCGAGGAGACCCAGTACTTC
NA TRBJ1-2 TRBD1 TRBV18 CASSPGDSWGGYTF TGTGCCAGCTCACCGGGGGACAGCTGGGGTGGCTACACCTTC